The clone carrying this TCR beta chain was picked up a small number of times. The data derive from a study of T cells in localized non-small cell lung cancer. TCRdb's table, derived via immunoSEQ multiplex PCR, lists solely in-frame clones and lacks some. The sample has tens of thousands of clones, roughly 80% seen once. The V gene's germline CDR1 is GTSNPN and CDR2 SVGIG (reference sequence). The ends lost 4 bases at V and 7 bases at J; junction bases unmatched: 4. This CDR3 is built from 12 residues. The source was PBMCs, collected before any cancer treatment. This sequence originates from a man aged 40 to 70 with stage II squamous cell lung carcinoma. The V gene is TRBV30, the J gene TRBJ2-1, with 7 bases identical to TRBD1. This CDR3 reads CAWTGQVNEQFF. The CDR3 nucleotides are TGTGCCTGGACCGGACAGGTGAATGAGCAGTTCTTC.